A selection of T cell receptor beta chains follows, all from one sample in a study of spatial heterogeneity in lung cancer. TCRdb reprocessed the 5' RACE reads with MiXCR, giving one entry per CDR3 protein. The sample has 22,000 or so distinct CDR3 sequences, under 5.5% seen once. The sample consisted of PBMCs, taken at surgery. Receptors were obtained from a male donor with early-stage non-small cell lung cancer. The CDR3 runs from the conserved cysteine through the conserved F or W. A D gene is named only where the DNA matches it firmly. Expanded clones get a size class; other rows say once, few or many, or leave the size out.

V	size	D	J	DNA	CDR3
TRBV6-5	many	TRBD2	TRBJ2-3	TGTGCCAGCAGTCGACGCCTGGCTAGCGGGGGGGCCGGTACAGATACGCAGTATTTT	CASSRRLASGGAGTDTQYF
TRBV6-2/TRBV6-3	many	TRBD1	TRBJ2-2	TGTGCCAGCAGCAGAACCGGGACAGGCCGGGCCGGGGAGCTGTTTTTT	CASSRTGTGRAGELFF
TRBV23-1	many	TRBD1	TRBJ2-5	TGCGCCAGCAGTCAATGGACAGGGGTAGTTCAAGAGACCCAGTACTTC	CASSQWTGVVQETQYF
TRBV6-1	NA	NA	TRBJ2-7	TGTGCCAGCAGTGGACTCGAGTCAACCCCTTTCTACGAGCAGTACTTC	CASSGLESTPFYEQYF
TRBV7-3	many	NA	TRBJ1-1	TGTGCCAGCAGCTTCAACGAGAACACTGAAGCTTTCTTT	CASSFNENTEAFF
TRBV7-3	many	NA	TRBJ1-1	TGTGCCAGCAGCCACGGACCTGAGGCTGAAGCTTTCTTT	CASSHGPEAEAFF
TRBV7-8	many	NA	TRBJ2-3	TGTGCCAGCAGCCGGGACTTCCGCACAGATACGCAGTATTTT	CASSRDFRTDTQYF
TRBV4-1	many	NA	TRBJ2-5	TGCGCCAGCAGCGGGGTGGACCGGCAAGAGACCCAGTACTTC	CASSGVDRQETQYF
TRBV27	many	TRBD2	TRBJ2-7	TGTGCCAGCAGTTTATCGATTGGACTAGCGGGATACGAGCAGTACTTC	CASSLSIGLAGYEQYF
TRBV2	many	NA	TRBJ2-7	TGTGCCAGCAGTGAATCCCCCCCCGGAAGCTCCTACGAGCAGTACTTC	CASSESPPGSSYEQYF
TRBV7-2	many	TRBD2	TRBJ2-1	TGTGCCAGCAGCGGTCTGGGACTAGCGGGGAGAGGGCAGTTCTTC	CASSGLGLAGRGQFF
TRBV5-1	many	NA	TRBJ2-5	TGCGCCAGCAGCCGGACGCGACAAGAGACCCAGTACTTC	CASSRTRQETQYF
TRBV12-3/TRBV12-4	many	TRBD1	TRBJ1-6	TGTGCCAGCAGTTTGCGGGCCAGGGGGCTCGAGGGTTATAATTCACCCCTCCACTTT	CASSLRARGLEGYNSPLHF
TRBV6-5	few	NA	TRBJ2-5	TGTGCCAGCAGTTACGATGGGACCCAGTACTTC	CASSYDGTQYF
TRBV12-3/TRBV12-4	many	NA	TRBJ1-5	TGTGCCAGCAGTTTTGCTGGGGCCCCAAGCTACAATCAGCCCCAGCATTTT	CASSFAGAPSYNQPQHF
TRBV29-1	many	TRBD2	TRBJ2-5	TGCAGCCTTCGGACTAGCGGAGAGACCCAGTACTTC	CSLRTSGETQYF
TRBV6-5	many	NA	TRBJ2-3	TGTGCCAGCAGTTACGGGAGGGGGGGGTTAGATACGCAGTATTTT	CASSYGRGGLDTQYF
TRBV6-2/TRBV6-3	many	NA	TRBJ1-2	TGTGCCAGCAGTTATCGGGGGGCATGGTATGGCTACACCTTC	CASSYRGAWYGYTF
TRBV2	many	NA	TRBJ1-5	TGTGCCAGCGGCAGATATAGCAATCAGCCCCAGCATTTT	CASGRYSNQPQHF
TRBV21-1	many	NA	TRBJ2-5	TGTGCCAGCAGCAAAGGGGACCGGACAGCCCAAGAGACCCAGTACTTC	CASSKGDRTAQETQYF
TRBV29-1	many	TRBD1	TRBJ2-3	TGCAGCTCACAGGGGTCCCGCACAGATACGCAGTATTTT	CSSQGSRTDTQYF
TRBV7-8	NA	TRBD2	TRBJ2-1	TGTGCCAGCAGCTTAGGGCGGGGGGGCTACAATGAGCAGTTCTTC	CASSLGRGGYNEQFF
TRBV7-3	many	TRBD1	TRBJ2-1	TGTGCCAGCAGCTCGACAGGGTCCCATGAGCAGTTCTTC	CASSSTGSHEQFF
TRBV19	many	NA	TRBJ1-5	TGTGCCAGCTGGGGGGGTGGTCAGCCCCAGCATTTT	CASWGGGQPQHF
TRBV28	many	NA	TRBJ2-7	TGTGCCAGCAGTCTAATCTTGAACGAGCAGTACTTC	CASSLILNEQYF
TRBV7-2	many	TRBD1	TRBJ2-1	TGTGCCAGCAGCTTGGGACAGACCTACAATGAGCAGTTCTTC	CASSLGQTYNEQFF
TRBV11-2	many	NA	TRBJ2-7	TGTGCCAGCAGCATTCCTCCAAGGTACGAGCAGTACTTC	CASSIPPRYEQYF
TRBV6-5	many	TRBD1	TRBJ1-2	TGTGCCAGCAGCCGAGAGACAGGGGTTGAGGGCTACACCTTC	CASSRETGVEGYTF
TRBV20-1	many	NA	TRBJ2-7	TGCAGTACCGCAGGGAGCTCCTACGAGCAGTACTTC	CSTAGSSYEQYF
TRBV7-9	medium-sized	NA	TRBJ2-1	TGTGCCAGCAGCTTAGGGCTAGTGGGGTTCTTC	CASSLGLVGFF
TRBV20-1	many	NA	TRBJ1-6	TGCAGTGCTAGTTGGCAGGACTATAATTCACCCCTCCACTTT	CSASWQDYNSPLHF
TRBV15	many	NA	TRBJ2-1	TGTGCCACCAGCACGGGGGACTCCTACAATGAGCAGTTCTTC	CATSTGDSYNEQFF
TRBV20-1	few	TRBD2	TRBJ2-3	TGCAGTGCTTTTTTAGCGGGAGGGGGCACAGATACGCAGTATTTT	CSAFLAGGGTDTQYF
TRBV6-5	many	TRBD2	TRBJ2-7	TGTGCCAGCAGCCCGCGGGAGGGCGGCCACGAGCAGTACTTC	CASSPREGGHEQYF
TRBV4-3	many	NA	TRBJ2-2	TGCGCCAGCAGCGAAGGGTCGGGAGACAACACCGGGGAGCTGTTTTTT	CASSEGSGDNTGELFF
TRBV2	many	NA	TRBJ2-1	TGTGCCGGACAGCTTGAGCAGTTCTTC	CAGQLEQFF
TRBV27	many	TRBD1	TRBJ1-2	TGTGCCAGCAGTTCCCCTACACAGGGGGCTGGCTATGGCTACACCTTC	CASSSPTQGAGYGYTF
TRBV28	many	TRBD2	TRBJ2-1	TGTGCCAGCAGTCTGCCACCGGGACTAGCGGGGGTTGAGCAGTTCTTC	CASSLPPGLAGVEQFF
TRBV11-2	many	NA	TRBJ2-1	TGTGCCAGCAGCCCCTGGGGCGCGGGGAATGAGCAGTTCTTC	CASSPWGAGNEQFF
TRBV7-3	many	TRBD1	TRBJ1-1	TGTGCCAGCAGCTTCCAGGGGGCGGCTGAAGCTTTCTTT	CASSFQGAAEAFF
TRBV7-8	many	NA	TRBJ2-7	TGTGCCAGCGGCAGGCTGGGGGGACTTCGATACGAGCAGTACTTC	CASGRLGGLRYEQYF
TRBV7-3	many	NA	TRBJ2-5	TGTGCCAGCAGCTGGAAGGGACCTCCGAGGACCCGCTTAGGGACCCAGTACTTC	CASSWKGPPRTRLGTQYF
TRBV11-3	many	NA	TRBJ2-7	TGTGCCAGTCGACAAGGGGGACCGAAGTACTACGAGCAGTACTTC	CASRQGGPKYYEQYF
TRBV5-1	many	NA	TRBJ2-7	TGCGCCAGCAGCTTGGACGGAGGGAATCCCTACGAGCAGTACTTC	CASSLDGGNPYEQYF
TRBV28	many	TRBD1	TRBJ2-7	TGTGCCAGCAGCCCCGGGACAGGGGTATCCTACGAGCAGTACTTC	CASSPGTGVSYEQYF
TRBV5-6	many	NA	TRBJ2-7	TGTGCCAGCAGCGCCCAATACGAGCAGTACTTC	CASSAQYEQYF
TRBV5-1	many	NA	TRBJ1-5	TGCGCCAGCAGCCGGCTGGGGGGGAGCAATCAGCCCCAGCATTTT	CASSRLGGSNQPQHF
TRBV28	many	NA	TRBJ2-2	TGTGCCAGCAGTCCCACCCTCGCTGTGGATACGAACACCGGGGAGCTGTTTTTT	CASSPTLAVDTNTGELFF
TRBV25-1	NA	TRBD1	TRBJ2-7	TGTGCCAGCAGTACCCGACAGGGATCCTACGAGCAGTACTTC	CASSTRQGSYEQYF